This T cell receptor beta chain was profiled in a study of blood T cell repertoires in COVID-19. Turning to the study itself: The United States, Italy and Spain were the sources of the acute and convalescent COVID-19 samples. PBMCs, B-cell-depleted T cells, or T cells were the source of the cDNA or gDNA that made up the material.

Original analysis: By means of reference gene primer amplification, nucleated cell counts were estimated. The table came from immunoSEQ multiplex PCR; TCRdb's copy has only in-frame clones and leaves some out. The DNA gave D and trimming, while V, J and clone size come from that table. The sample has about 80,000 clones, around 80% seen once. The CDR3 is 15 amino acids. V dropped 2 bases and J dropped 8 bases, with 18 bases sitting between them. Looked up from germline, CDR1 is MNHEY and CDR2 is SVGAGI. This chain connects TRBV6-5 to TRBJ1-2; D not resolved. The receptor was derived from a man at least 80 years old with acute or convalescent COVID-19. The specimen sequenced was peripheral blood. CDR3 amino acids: CASSYDPTDTVGYTF. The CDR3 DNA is TGTGCCAGCAGTTACGACCCTACAGATACAGTCGGCTACACCTTC.